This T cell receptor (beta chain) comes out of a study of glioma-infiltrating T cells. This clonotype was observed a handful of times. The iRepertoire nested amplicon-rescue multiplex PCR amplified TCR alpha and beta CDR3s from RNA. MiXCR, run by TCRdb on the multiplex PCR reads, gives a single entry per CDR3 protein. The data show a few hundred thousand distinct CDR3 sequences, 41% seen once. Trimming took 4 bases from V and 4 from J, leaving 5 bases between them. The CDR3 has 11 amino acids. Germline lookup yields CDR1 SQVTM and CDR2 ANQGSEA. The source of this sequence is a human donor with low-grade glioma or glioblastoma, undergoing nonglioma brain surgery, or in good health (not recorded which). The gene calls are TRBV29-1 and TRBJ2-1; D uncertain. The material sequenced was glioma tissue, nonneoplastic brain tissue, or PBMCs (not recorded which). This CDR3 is CSVGLYNEQFF. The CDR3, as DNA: TGCAGCGTTGGATTGTACAATGAGCAGTTCTTC.